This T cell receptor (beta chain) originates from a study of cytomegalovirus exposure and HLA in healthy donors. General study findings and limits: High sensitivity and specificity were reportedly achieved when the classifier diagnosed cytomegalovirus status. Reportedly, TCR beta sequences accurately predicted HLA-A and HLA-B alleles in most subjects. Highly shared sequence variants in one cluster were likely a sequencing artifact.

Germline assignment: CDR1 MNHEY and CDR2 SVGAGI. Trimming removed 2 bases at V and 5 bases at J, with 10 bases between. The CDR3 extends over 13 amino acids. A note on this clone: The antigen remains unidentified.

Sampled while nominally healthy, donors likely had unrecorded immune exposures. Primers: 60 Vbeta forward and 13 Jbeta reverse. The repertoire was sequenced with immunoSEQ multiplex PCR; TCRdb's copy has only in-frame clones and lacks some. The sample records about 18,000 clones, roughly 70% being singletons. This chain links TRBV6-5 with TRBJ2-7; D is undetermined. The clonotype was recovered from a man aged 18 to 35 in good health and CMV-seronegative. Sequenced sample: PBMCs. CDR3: CASSYLPRNEQYF. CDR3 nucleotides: TGTGCCAGCAGTTACCTACCCCGAAACGAGCAGTACTTC.